The following is a T cell receptor (beta chain) sequence with its context. Its specificity is unknown. This sample is part of a study of OX40 agonist ivuxolimab in advanced cancers. Turning to the study itself: Two cutaneous melanoma patients and one hepatocellular carcinoma patient, three in all, had partial responses.

Exclusion of a patient followed from autoimmune disease history or systemic immunosuppression. The data were produced by immunoSEQ multiplex PCR, yet TCRdb's version contains in-frame clones alone and is incomplete. The profile shows more than 35,000 clones, 60% to 85% of them singletons. General observations from the study: CD8+ T cells averaged more expanded clones than CD4+. Antigen specificity was not determined for the expanded peripheral T cells.

This specimen was CD4+ or CD8+ T cells sorted from blood, taken in a trial of the OX40 agonist ivuxolimab. This TCR was sampled from an adult with an advanced solid tumor such as melanoma, head and neck, liver or kidney cancer.

The CDR3 sequence: CASSLGQDYGYTF. CDR3 coding DNA: TGTGCCAGCAGCTTAGGACAGGACTATGGCTACACCTTC. The V call is TRBV5-6, the J call TRBJ1-2; 7 bases are a match to TRBD1. CDR1 SGHDT and CDR2 YYEEEE come from the germline V gene. The CDR3 runs 13 residues. V was clipped by 2 bases and J by 3 bases; unmatched bases: 1.